The entry that follows covers one TCR beta chain sequence. What this receptor recognizes is not known. No base-level quality is on record; no much larger clone is a single base apart. The immunoSEQ Assay was used to sequence TCRbeta CDR3 regions. After extraction, genomic DNA underwent amplification by bias-controlled multiplex PCR, followed by high-throughput sequencing. From the authors' description of their analysis: To quantify the absolute abundance of every unique TCRbeta CDR3 region, sequences were collapsed and filtered. T cell fraction was estimated by normalization of TCRbeta template counts to usable DNA, with usable DNA being measured through amplification of reference genes present in all nucleated cells. Repertoire TCRs were annotated as SARS-CoV-2-specific when V gene, CDR3 amino acid sequence and J gene were exactly matched to a known reactive TCR set. The reference SARS-CoV-2 TCR set was obtained from MIRA and was filtered for enrichment in COVID-19-positive ImmuneCODE repertoires, whereby public or cross-reactive TCRs were removed. Based on the MIRA antigens, annotated TCRs were further analysed at the level of specific ORF or position within ORF. Breadth was defined as the number of annotated unique rearrangements divided by the total number of unique productive rearrangements, and depth was defined as the summed frequency of the annotated unique rearrangements. Two-sided Wilcoxon rank-sum tests were applied when comparing TCR breadth between groups. Held by TCRdb, this immuneACCESS table contains in-frame sequences only and omits some clones. Under half of the omission traces to an unresolved V gene where checked; the cause of the rest is unknown. From that table come the V and J calls and clone size; the DNA was used to work out D and trimming. Present in this sample are 320,000 or so clones, 85% to 90% of which were seen just once. The ten largest clones take up around 5.5% of the sample.

Inclusive of the bounding cysteine and phenylalanine, the CDR3 is 13 residues long. Just the 39-base CDR3 DNA is kept, in frame starting at base 1. The CDR1 and CDR2 encoded by the germline V gene are MDHEN and SYDVKM. Trimming removed 3 bases from V and 7 bases from J, leaving 12 bases between the germline ends. These data are taken from a study of Ad26.COV2.S vaccination and SARS-CoV-2 variants (dated by TCRdb to the early 2020s). About the investigation overall: Vaccine-arm donors were drawn from COV1001, a multicentre, randomized, double-blind, placebo-controlled phase I-IIa trial of Ad26.COV2.S in healthy adults. Dosing of Ad26.COV2.S was intramuscular, at either 5x10^10 or 1x10^11 viral particles, delivered as one shot or as two shots spaced 56 days apart. Sequencing of the TCRbeta repertoire served to evaluate the specificity and breadth of SARS-CoV-2-reactive T cell receptors following Ad26.COV2.S vaccination. A total of some 30 samples were included in the TCR-sequenced set, comprising about 20 Ad26.COV2.S vaccine recipients, 5 placebo recipients and 8 SARS-CoV-2 convalescent individuals. Trial participants were randomized into five groups of five: low-dose or high-dose Ad26.COV2.S given once or twice, or placebo on both occasions. Throughout the experiments and outcome assessment, investigators stayed blinded to trial group allocation. Study-wide conclusions, independent of this receptor: Compared with placebo recipients, Ad26.COV2.S recipients showed higher spike-specific TCR breadth (P = 0.0014). The authors noted that total T cell responses may have been underestimated by the TCR breadth and depth analyses. The study lacked the statistical power to compare responses across vaccine doses or regimens. Non-spike TCR breadth was comparable between vaccine and placebo recipients, consistent with the vaccine containing only spike. Substantial breadth of spike-specific CD8+ and CD4+ T cell responses was reported after vaccination.

The treatment or condition label of this sample denotes: some 19 received Ad26.COV2.S at low or high dose, single or two shots; roughly five received placebo; per-sample allocation not given. Repertoires of vaccine and placebo recipients were sequenced from samples collected on day 63 after the first injection. Between 29 July and 7 August 2020, Cohort 1b enrolled 20 to 30 adults aged 18-55 years at one site in Boston, USA. Ad26.COV2.S was a replication-incompetent adenovirus type 26 vector that expressed a prefusion-stabilized SARS-CoV-2 spike protein derived from the original Wuhan strain. Sequenced here: peripheral blood, sampled in a trial of Ad26.COV2.S vaccine versus placebo. The clonotype was recovered from a person between 18 and 65 years old who received the Ad26.COV2.S COVID-19 vaccine or a placebo. This sequence uses TRBV28 and TRBJ1-1; matching of 5 bases hints at TRBD1 as the D gene. The CDR3 loop reads CASSLSRGGEAFF. DNA sequence: TGTGCCAGCAGTTTGTCCCGCGGGGGTGAAGCTTTCTTT.